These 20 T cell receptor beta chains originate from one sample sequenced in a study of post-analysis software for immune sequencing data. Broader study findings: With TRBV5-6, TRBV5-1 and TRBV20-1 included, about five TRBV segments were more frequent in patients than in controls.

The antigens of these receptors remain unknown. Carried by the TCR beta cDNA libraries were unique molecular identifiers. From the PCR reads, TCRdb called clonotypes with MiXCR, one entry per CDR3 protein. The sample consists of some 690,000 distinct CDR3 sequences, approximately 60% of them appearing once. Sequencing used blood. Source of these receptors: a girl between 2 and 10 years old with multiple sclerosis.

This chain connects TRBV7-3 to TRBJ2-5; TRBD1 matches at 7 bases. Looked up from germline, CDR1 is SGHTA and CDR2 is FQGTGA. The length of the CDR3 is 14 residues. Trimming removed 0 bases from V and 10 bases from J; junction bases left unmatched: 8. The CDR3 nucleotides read TGTGCCAGCAGCTTAACGAGTACAGGGGCTGACCAGTACTTC. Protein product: CASSLTSTGADQYF. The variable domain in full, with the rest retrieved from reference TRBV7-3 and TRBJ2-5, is GAGVSQTPSNKVTEKGKYVELRCDPISGHTALYWYRQSLGQGPEFLIYFQGTGAADDSGLPNDRFFAVRPEGSVSTLKIQRTERGDSAVYLCASSLTSTGADQYFGPGTRLLVL.

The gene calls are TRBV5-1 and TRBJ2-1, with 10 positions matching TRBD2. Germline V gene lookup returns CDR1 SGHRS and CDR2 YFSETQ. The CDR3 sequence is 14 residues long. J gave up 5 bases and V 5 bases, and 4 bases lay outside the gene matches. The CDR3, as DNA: TGCGCCAGCAGTGGAGCGGGGGGGGACAATGAGCAGTTCTTC. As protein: CASSGAGGDNEQFF.

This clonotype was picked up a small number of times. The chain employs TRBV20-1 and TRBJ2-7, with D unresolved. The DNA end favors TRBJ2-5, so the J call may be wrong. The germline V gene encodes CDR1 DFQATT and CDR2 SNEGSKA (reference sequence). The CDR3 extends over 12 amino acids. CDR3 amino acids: CSAVEQAETQYF. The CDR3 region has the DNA TGCAGTGCCGTGGAGCAGGCAGAGACCCAGTACTTC.

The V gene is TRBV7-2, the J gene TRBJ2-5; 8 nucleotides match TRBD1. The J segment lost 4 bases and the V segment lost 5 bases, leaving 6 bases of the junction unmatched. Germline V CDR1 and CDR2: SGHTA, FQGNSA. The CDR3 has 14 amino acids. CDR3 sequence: CASSQQGAVETQYF. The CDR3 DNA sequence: TGTGCCAGCAGCCAGCAGGGGGCGGTAGAGACCCAGTACTTC.

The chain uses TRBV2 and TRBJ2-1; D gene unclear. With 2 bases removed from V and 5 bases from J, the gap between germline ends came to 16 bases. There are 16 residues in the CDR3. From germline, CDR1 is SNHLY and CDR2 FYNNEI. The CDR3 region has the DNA TGTGCCAGCAGTGAAAACACCCCCGGCCGGGACAATGAGCAGTTCTTC. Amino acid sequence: CASSENTPGRDNEQFF. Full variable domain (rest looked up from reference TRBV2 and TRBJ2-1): EPEVTQTPSHQVTQMGQEVILRCVPISNHLYFYWYRQILGQKVEFLVSFYNNEISEKSEIFDDQFSVERPDGSNFTLKIRSTKLEDSAMYFCASSENTPGRDNEQFFGPGTRLTVL.

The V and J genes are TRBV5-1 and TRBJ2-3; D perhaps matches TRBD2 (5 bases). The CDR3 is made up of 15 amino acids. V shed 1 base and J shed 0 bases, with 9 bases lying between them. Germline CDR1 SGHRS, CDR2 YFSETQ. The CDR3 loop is CASSLRRASTDTQYF. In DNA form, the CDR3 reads TGCGCCAGCAGCTTGAGGCGGGCTAGCACAGATACGCAGTATTTT.

CDR3 bases: TGTGCCAGCAGCCCCGGGGGAAACCGGGGAAAAGAGACCCAGTACTTC. As protein: CASSPGGNRGKETQYF. This chain joins TRBV7-3 and TRBJ2-5; tentative D call: TRBD2 (6 bases). This CDR3 has 16 residues. Trimming removed 5 bases from V and 3 bases from J, with 19 bases in between. Germline-derived CDR1 and CDR2 are SGHTA and FQGTGA.

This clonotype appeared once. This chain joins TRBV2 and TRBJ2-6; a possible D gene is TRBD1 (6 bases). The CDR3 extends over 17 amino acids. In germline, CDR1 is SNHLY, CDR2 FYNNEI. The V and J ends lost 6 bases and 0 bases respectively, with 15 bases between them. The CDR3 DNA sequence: TGTGCCAGCAGCCTCAGGGGAATCCCCTCTGGGGCCAACGTCCTGACTTTC. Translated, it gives CASSLRGIPSGANVLTF.

DNA of the CDR3: TGTGCCAGCAGTTTTCGGAACCTTCAAGGGCAAGGCTACACCTTC. This codes for CASSFRNLQGQGYTF. This chain connects TRBV6-6 to TRBJ1-2; D gene uncertain. The CDR3 totals 15 residues. Looked up from germline, CDR1 is MNHNY and CDR2 is SVGAGI (reference sequence). V was clipped by 4 bases and J by 8 bases, with 20 bases between them.

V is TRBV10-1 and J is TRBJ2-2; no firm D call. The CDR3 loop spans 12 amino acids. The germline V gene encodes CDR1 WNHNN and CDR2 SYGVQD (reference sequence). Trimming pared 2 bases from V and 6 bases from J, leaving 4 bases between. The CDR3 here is CASSERSGELFF. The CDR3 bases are TGCGCCAGCAGTGAGCGTTCCGGGGAGCTGTTTTTT.

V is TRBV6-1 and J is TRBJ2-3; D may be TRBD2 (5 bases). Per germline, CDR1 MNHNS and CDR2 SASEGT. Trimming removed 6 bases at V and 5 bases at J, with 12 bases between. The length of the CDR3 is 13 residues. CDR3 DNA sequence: TGTGCCAGCAGCCTTTCTAGCTTAGATACGCAGTATTTT. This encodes CASSLSSLDTQYF.

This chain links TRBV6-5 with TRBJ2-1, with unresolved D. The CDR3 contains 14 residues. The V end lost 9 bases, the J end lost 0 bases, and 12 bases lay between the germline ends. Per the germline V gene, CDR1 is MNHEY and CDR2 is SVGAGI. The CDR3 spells CASSFPGSYNEQFF. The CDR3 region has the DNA TGTGCCAGTTCCTTCCCAGGCTCCTACAATGAGCAGTTCTTC.

CDR3 DNA: TGCGCCAGCAGCTTGGATGGCGGGAGGCCGGAAGAGACCCAGTACTTC. This translates into CASSLDGGRPEETQYF. The chain is built from TRBV5-1 and TRBJ2-5, with 8 bases matching TRBD2. The CDR3 runs to 16 residues. The V gene end was trimmed by 0 bases and the J gene end by 3 bases; junction bases not matched to a gene: 7. Germline V gene lookup returns CDR1 SGHRS and CDR2 YFSETQ.

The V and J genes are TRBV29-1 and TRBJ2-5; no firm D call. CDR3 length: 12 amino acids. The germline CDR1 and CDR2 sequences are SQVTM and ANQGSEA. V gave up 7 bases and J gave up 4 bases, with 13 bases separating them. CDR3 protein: CSDGSLGETQYF. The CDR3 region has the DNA TGCAGCGACGGGTCTCTGGGAGAGACCCAGTACTTC. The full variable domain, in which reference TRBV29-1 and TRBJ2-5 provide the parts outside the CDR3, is SAVISQKPSRDICQRGTSLTIQCQVDSQVTMMFWYRQQPGQSLTLIATANQGSEATYESGFVIDKFPISRPNLTFSTLTVSNMSPEDSSIYLCSDGSLGETQYFGPGTRLLVL.

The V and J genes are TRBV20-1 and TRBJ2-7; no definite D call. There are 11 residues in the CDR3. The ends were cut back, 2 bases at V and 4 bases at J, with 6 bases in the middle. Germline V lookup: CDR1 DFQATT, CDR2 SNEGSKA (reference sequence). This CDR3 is CSARSEYEQYF. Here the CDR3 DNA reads TGCAGTGCTAGATCGGAGTACGAGCAGTACTTC.

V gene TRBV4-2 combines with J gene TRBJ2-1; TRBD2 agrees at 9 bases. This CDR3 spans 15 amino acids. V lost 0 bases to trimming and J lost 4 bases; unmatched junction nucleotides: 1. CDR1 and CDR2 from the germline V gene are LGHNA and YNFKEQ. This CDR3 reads CASSQELAGYNEQFF. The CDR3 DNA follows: TGTGCCAGCAGCCAAGAGCTAGCGGGGTACAATGAGCAGTTCTTC.

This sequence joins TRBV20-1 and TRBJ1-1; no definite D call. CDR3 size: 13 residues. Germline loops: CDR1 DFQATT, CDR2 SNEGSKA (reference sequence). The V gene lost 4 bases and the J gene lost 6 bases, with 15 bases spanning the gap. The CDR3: CSAIVPFTAEAFF. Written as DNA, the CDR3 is TGCAGTGCTATAGTGCCGTTTACTGCTGAAGCTTTCTTT.

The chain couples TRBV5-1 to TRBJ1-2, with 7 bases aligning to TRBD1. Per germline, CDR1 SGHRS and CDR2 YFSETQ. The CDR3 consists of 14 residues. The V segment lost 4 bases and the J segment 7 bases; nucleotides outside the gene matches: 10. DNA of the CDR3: TGCGCCAGCAGCCCCCGACAGGGCGCAGCTGGCTACACCTTC. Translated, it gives CASSPRQGAAGYTF.

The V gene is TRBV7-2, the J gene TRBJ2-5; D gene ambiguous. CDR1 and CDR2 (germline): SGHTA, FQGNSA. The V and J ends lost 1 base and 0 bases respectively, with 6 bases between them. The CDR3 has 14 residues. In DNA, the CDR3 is TGTGCCAGCAGCTTAGTTCAGTACCAAGAGACCCAGTACTTC. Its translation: CASSLVQYQETQYF.

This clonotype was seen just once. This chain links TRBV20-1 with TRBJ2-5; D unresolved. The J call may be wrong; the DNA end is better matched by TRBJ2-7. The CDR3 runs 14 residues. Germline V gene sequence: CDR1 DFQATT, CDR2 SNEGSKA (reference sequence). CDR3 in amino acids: CSAGWSPLVNEQYF. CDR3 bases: TGCAGTGCTGGTTGGAGTCCGCTTGTAAACGAGCAGTACTTC.